A selection of T cell receptor beta chains follows, all from one sample in a study of T cells in Graves' hyperthyroidism and ophthalmopathy. TCRdb re-derived calls from the multiplex PCR reads in MiXCR, one entry per CDR3 protein. The sample has 400,000 or so distinct CDR3 sequences, approximately 15% seen once. Specimen: blood. Every receptor here comes from a woman aged 30 to 39 with Graves' ophthalmopathy. Each CDR3 is given with its conserved first and last residue. The D gene is left open where the match is weak. Size is stated for part of the rows, as once, few or many counts, or as a class when the clone is expanded.

clone_size: NA; v_call: TRBV5-1; d_call: TRBD2; j_call: TRBJ2-7; cdr3_aa: CASSYGTSGVYEQYF; cdr3_nt: TGCGCCAGCAGCTACGGGACTAGCGGAGTTTACGAGCAGTACTTC
clone_size: many; v_call: TRBV12-3/TRBV12-4; d_call: TRBD2; j_call: TRBJ2-3; cdr3_aa: CASSSGSGDTQYF; cdr3_nt: TGTGCCAGCAGTAGCGGGAGCGGCGATACGCAGTATTTT
clone_size: many; v_call: TRBV30; d_call: NA; j_call: TRBJ1-2; cdr3_aa: CAWSPNSGYTF; cdr3_nt: TGTGCCTGGAGTCCCAACAGTGGCTACACCTTC
clone_size: many; v_call: TRBV28; d_call: NA; j_call: TRBJ2-7; cdr3_aa: CASSLRPSSYEQYF; cdr3_nt: TGTGCCAGCAGTTTACGACCGTCCTCCTACGAGCAGTACTTC
clone_size: many; v_call: TRBV28; d_call: TRBD1; j_call: TRBJ2-5; cdr3_aa: CASTEQGAKVQETQYF; cdr3_nt: TGTGCCAGCACTGAACAGGGGGCGAAAGTGCAAGAGACCCAGTACTTC
clone_size: many; v_call: TRBV28; d_call: NA; j_call: TRBJ2-7; cdr3_aa: CASSASHYYEQYF; cdr3_nt: TGTGCCAGCAGCGCCTCCCATTATTACGAGCAGTACTTC
clone_size: many; v_call: TRBV12-3/TRBV12-4; d_call: TRBD1; j_call: TRBJ2-1; cdr3_aa: CASSRALGTGWNEQFF; cdr3_nt: TGTGCCAGCAGCCGCGCATTAGGGACAGGGTGGAATGAGCAGTTCTTC
clone_size: few; v_call: TRBV19; d_call: NA; j_call: TRBJ2-7; cdr3_aa: CASSPQSSSYEQYF; cdr3_nt: TGTGCCAGTAGTCCTCAAAGCAGCTCCTACGAGCAGTACTTC
clone_size: many; v_call: TRBV20-1; d_call: NA; j_call: TRBJ1-2; cdr3_aa: CSARDPNNRGIYGYTF; cdr3_nt: TGCAGTGCTAGAGACCCCAATAATCGGGGTATCTATGGCTACACCTTC
clone_size: few; v_call: TRBV6-1; d_call: NA; j_call: TRBJ2-2; cdr3_aa: CASTPTADEANTGELFF; cdr3_nt: TGTGCCAGCACCCCTACCGCGGACGAGGCGAACACCGGGGAGCTGTTTTTT
clone_size: many; v_call: TRBV7-9; d_call: NA; j_call: TRBJ1-3; cdr3_aa: CASGTGGIGNTIYF; cdr3_nt: TGTGCCAGCGGAACCGGGGGTATCGGAAACACCATATATTTT
clone_size: many; v_call: TRBV2; d_call: NA; j_call: TRBJ1-1; cdr3_aa: CASSGSGKGNTEAFF; cdr3_nt: TGTGCCAGCAGTGGATCAGGGAAGGGGAATACTGAAGCTTTCTTT
clone_size: few; v_call: TRBV24-1; d_call: TRBD2; j_call: TRBJ2-7; cdr3_aa: CATSTLSGGNYEQYF; cdr3_nt: TGTGCCACCAGTACACTTAGCGGGGGGAACTACGAGCAGTACTTC
clone_size: many; v_call: TRBV30; d_call: NA; j_call: TRBJ1-2; cdr3_aa: CAWSVTLYGYTF; cdr3_nt: TGTGCCTGGAGTGTGACGCTGTATGGCTACACCTTC
clone_size: many; v_call: TRBV7-8; d_call: TRBD2; j_call: TRBJ2-5; cdr3_aa: CASRGSGGPIQETQYF; cdr3_nt: TGTGCCAGCAGAGGGAGCGGGGGGCCTATCCAAGAGACCCAGTACTTC
clone_size: many; v_call: TRBV6-1; d_call: TRBD1; j_call: TRBJ1-1; cdr3_aa: CASSETGQGDTEAFF; cdr3_nt: TGTGCCAGCAGTGAGACGGGACAGGGGGACACTGAAGCTTTCTTT
clone_size: many; v_call: TRBV29-1; d_call: NA; j_call: TRBJ2-1; cdr3_aa: CSVARTTYNEQFF; cdr3_nt: TGCAGCGTTGCCAGGACGACCTACAATGAGCAGTTCTTC
clone_size: many; v_call: TRBV10-3; d_call: NA; j_call: TRBJ1-5; cdr3_aa: CAIAHQGFSNQPQHF; cdr3_nt: TGTGCCATCGCACATCAGGGTTTCAGCAATCAGCCCCAGCATTTT
clone_size: many; v_call: TRBV11-3; d_call: TRBD1; j_call: TRBJ2-1; cdr3_aa: CASSHDRDRVVLGSYNEQFF; cdr3_nt: TGTGCCAGCAGCCACGACCGGGACAGGGTGGTCCTGGGCTCTTACAATGAGCAGTTCTTC
clone_size: many; v_call: TRBV20-1; d_call: NA; j_call: TRBJ1-1; cdr3_aa: CSARDRNTEAFF; cdr3_nt: TGCAGTGCTAGAGATAGGAACACTGAAGCTTTCTTT
clone_size: many; v_call: TRBV20-1; d_call: NA; j_call: TRBJ2-3; cdr3_aa: CSAKALAFTDTQYF; cdr3_nt: TGCAGTGCTAAGGCGTTAGCATTTACAGATACGCAGTATTTT
clone_size: few; v_call: TRBV29-1; d_call: NA; j_call: TRBJ2-7; cdr3_aa: CSVGLRDTRSYEQYF; cdr3_nt: TGCAGCGTTGGGCTCCGGGACACCAGATCATACGAGCAGTACTTC
clone_size: many; v_call: TRBV11-2; d_call: NA; j_call: TRBJ2-1; cdr3_aa: CASSLGRWGEQFF; cdr3_nt: TGTGCCAGCAGCTTAGGCCGTTGGGGTGAGCAGTTCTTC
clone_size: many; v_call: TRBV7-8; d_call: NA; j_call: TRBJ2-1; cdr3_aa: CASSSLRDRRSYNEQFF; cdr3_nt: TGTGCCAGCAGCTCTCTCAGGGACCGACGGTCCTACAATGAGCAGTTCTTC
clone_size: many; v_call: TRBV10-3; d_call: NA; j_call: TRBJ2-4; cdr3_aa: CAINPGQGNIQYF; cdr3_nt: TGTGCCATCAACCCAGGGCAAGGAAACATTCAGTACTTC
clone_size: few; v_call: TRBV6-1; d_call: NA; j_call: TRBJ2-7; cdr3_aa: CASATRTDIYYEQYF; cdr3_nt: TGTGCCAGCGCTACGAGGACAGATATCTACTACGAGCAGTACTTC
clone_size: many; v_call: TRBV6-1; d_call: TRBD2; j_call: TRBJ2-3; cdr3_aa: CASSYAPSISGASTDTQYF; cdr3_nt: TGTGCCAGCAGTTACGCGCCCTCCATTAGCGGGGCAAGCACAGATACGCAGTATTTT
clone_size: many; v_call: TRBV11-3; d_call: TRBD1; j_call: TRBJ2-2; cdr3_aa: CASSFPRTGSTGELFF; cdr3_nt: TGTGCCAGCAGCTTCCCGAGGACAGGGAGCACCGGGGAGCTGTTTTTT
clone_size: few; v_call: TRBV10-3; d_call: TRBD2; j_call: TRBJ2-5; cdr3_aa: CAISEKLAGRQETQYF; cdr3_nt: TGTGCCATCAGTGAGAAGCTAGCGGGGAGGCAAGAGACCCAGTACTTC
clone_size: many; v_call: TRBV6-1; d_call: TRBD2; j_call: TRBJ2-5; cdr3_aa: CASSPRGLAGVLQETQYF; cdr3_nt: TGTGCCAGCAGTCCCCGAGGACTAGCGGGGGTGCTCCAAGAGACCCAGTACTTC
clone_size: many; v_call: TRBV20-1; d_call: NA; j_call: TRBJ1-5; cdr3_aa: CSARRDSNQPQHF; cdr3_nt: TGCAGTGCTAGAAGGGATAGCAATCAGCCCCAGCATTTT
clone_size: many; v_call: TRBV6-1; d_call: NA; j_call: TRBJ2-5; cdr3_aa: CASNGPRGTQYF; cdr3_nt: TGTGCCAGCAACGGACCCCGCGGGACCCAGTACTTC
clone_size: many; v_call: TRBV7-2; d_call: NA; j_call: TRBJ2-3; cdr3_aa: CASSPPHITDTQYF; cdr3_nt: TGTGCCAGCAGCCCCCCACACATCACAGATACGCAGTATTTT
clone_size: few; v_call: TRBV6-1; d_call: TRBD1; j_call: TRBJ1-3; cdr3_aa: CASRQTGGGSGNTIYF; cdr3_nt: TGTGCCAGCAGACAGACAGGGGGAGGCTCTGGAAACACCATATATTTT
clone_size: many; v_call: TRBV11-2; d_call: TRBD2; j_call: TRBJ2-7; cdr3_aa: CASSLIAGLTYEQYF; cdr3_nt: TGTGCCAGCAGCTTAATAGCGGGCCTTACCTACGAGCAGTACTTC
clone_size: many; v_call: TRBV5-6; d_call: NA; j_call: TRBJ2-7; cdr3_aa: CASSSGLSLREQYF; cdr3_nt: TGTGCCAGCAGCTCGGGACTGAGTTTACGTGAGCAGTACTTC
clone_size: few; v_call: TRBV27; d_call: NA; j_call: TRBJ2-1; cdr3_aa: CASSGLVTQVNEQFF; cdr3_nt: TGTGCCAGCAGTGGGTTGGTTACTCAGGTGAATGAGCAGTTCTTC
clone_size: many; v_call: TRBV11-2; d_call: NA; j_call: TRBJ1-2; cdr3_aa: CASSPSGLGWPYGYTF; cdr3_nt: TGTGCCAGCAGCCCCAGCGGGCTGGGGTGGCCCTATGGCTACACCTTC
clone_size: many; v_call: TRBV2; d_call: TRBD2; j_call: TRBJ2-1; cdr3_aa: CASSLAGGRMGDEQFF; cdr3_nt: TGTGCCAGCAGTTTAGCGGGGGGGCGGATGGGCGATGAGCAGTTCTTC
clone_size: many; v_call: TRBV6-1; d_call: TRBD1; j_call: TRBJ2-1; cdr3_aa: CASSSQDRGLDEQFF; cdr3_nt: TGTGCCAGCAGCTCCCAGGACAGGGGCTTGGATGAGCAGTTCTTC